This TCR beta chain was profiled in a study of T cells in Graves' hyperthyroidism and ophthalmopathy. Findings and caveats of the study: Ophthalmopathy was predicted by the model a median of 6.5 months ahead of onset. A model of 13 V-J pairs discriminated ophthalmopathy from stable hyperthyroidism. In the blood, most expanded thyroid clonotypes above 0.001 appeared as well.

Germline CDR1 DFQATT, CDR2 SNEGSKA (reference sequence). Trimming took off 0 bases at V and 8 bases at J, with 19 bases between the two ends. CDR3 length equals 15 residues. The source material, RNA transcripts, was used to amplify TCR beta CDR3 regions. The TCR CDR3 first-round RT-PCR relied on the HTBI primer set. TCRdb processed the multiplex PCR reads anew with MiXCR; each CDR3 protein has one entry. The data show approximately 510,000 distinct CDR3 sequences, 46% seen once. This clonotype was recorded many times. The antigen remains unidentified. The sequenced sample was peripheral blood or thyroid tissue (not recorded which). This TCR was recovered from an adult woman with Graves' disease, either hyperthyroidism or ophthalmopathy (not recorded which). This sequence joins TRBV20-1 and TRBJ1-2, with D tentatively TRBD1 (6 bases). CDR3 loop: CSAREIATDSLGYTF. CDR3 DNA: TGCAGTGCTAGAGAAATAGCCACGGACAGTTTAGGCTACACCTTC.